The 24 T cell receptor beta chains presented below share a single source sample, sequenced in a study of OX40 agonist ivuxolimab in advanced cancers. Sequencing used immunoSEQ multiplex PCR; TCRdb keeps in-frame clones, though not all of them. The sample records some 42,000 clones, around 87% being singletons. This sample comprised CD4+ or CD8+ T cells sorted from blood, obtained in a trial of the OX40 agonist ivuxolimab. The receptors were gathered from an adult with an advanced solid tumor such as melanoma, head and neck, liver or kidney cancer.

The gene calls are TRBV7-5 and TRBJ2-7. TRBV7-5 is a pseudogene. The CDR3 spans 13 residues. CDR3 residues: CARSLRMLDEQYF. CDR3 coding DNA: TGTGCCAGAAGCTTAAGGATGCTGGACGAGCAGTACTTC.

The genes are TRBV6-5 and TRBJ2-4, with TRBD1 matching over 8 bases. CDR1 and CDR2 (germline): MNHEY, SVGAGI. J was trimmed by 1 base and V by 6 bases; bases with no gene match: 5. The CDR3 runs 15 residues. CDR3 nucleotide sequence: TGTGCCAGCAGCCGACAGGGGATGGCCAAAAACATTCAGTACTTC. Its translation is CASSRQGMAKNIQYF.

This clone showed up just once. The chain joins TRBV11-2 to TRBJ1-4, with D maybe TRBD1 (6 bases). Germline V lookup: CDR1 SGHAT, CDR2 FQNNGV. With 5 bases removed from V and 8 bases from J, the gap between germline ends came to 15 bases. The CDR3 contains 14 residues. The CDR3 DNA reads TGTGCCAGCAGCCTTACCGGGACAACGGAAAAACTGTTTTTT. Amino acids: CASSLTGTTEKLFF.

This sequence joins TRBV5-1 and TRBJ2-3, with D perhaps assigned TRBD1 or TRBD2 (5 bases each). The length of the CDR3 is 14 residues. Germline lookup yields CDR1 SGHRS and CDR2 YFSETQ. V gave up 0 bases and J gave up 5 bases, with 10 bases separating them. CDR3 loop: CASSLGGPQDTQYF. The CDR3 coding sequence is TGCGCCAGCAGCTTGGGGGGACCTCAAGATACGCAGTATTTT.

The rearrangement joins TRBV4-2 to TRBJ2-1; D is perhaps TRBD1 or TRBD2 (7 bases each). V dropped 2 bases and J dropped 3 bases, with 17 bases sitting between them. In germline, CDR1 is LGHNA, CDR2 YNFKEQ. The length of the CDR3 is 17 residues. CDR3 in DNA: TGTGCCAGCAGCCAAAGCAGGGGGGGGGCCTTCTACAATGAGCAGTTCTTC. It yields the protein CASSQSRGGAFYNEQFF.

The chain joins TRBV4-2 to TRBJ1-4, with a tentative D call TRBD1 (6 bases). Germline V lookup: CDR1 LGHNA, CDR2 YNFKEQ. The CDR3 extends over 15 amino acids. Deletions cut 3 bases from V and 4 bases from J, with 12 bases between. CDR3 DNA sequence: TGTGCCAGCAGCCAGGTCGGGGGCTTTAATGAAAAACTGTTTTTT. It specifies CASSQVGGFNEKLFF.

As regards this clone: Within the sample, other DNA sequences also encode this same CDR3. CDR3 region: CASSQQEGDTQYF. CDR3 DNA: TGTGCCAGCAGCCAGCAGGAAGGAGATACGCAGTATTTT. The rearrangement joins TRBV14 to TRBJ2-3, with no clear D. Germline CDR1 is SGHDN and CDR2 is FVKESK. The CDR3 runs to 13 residues. V lost 3 bases and J 5 bases, leaving 9 bases between the germline ends.

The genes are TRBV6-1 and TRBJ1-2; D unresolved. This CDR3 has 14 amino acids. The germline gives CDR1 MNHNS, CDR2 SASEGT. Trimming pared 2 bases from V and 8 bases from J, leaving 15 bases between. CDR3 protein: CASSEKAREWGYTF. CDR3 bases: TGTGCCAGCAGTGAAAAGGCCAGAGAATGGGGCTACACCTTC.

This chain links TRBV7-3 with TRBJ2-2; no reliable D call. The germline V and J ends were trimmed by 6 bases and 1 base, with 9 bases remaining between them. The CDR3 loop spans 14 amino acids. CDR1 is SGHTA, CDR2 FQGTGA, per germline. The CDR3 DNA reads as TGTGCCAGCAGTCTCCTCATGAACACCGGGGAGCTGTTTTTT. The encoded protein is CASSLLMNTGELFF.

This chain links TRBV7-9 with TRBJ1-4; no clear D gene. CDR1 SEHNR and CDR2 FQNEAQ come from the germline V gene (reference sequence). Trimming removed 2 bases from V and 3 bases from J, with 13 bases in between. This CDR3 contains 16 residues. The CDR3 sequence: CASSLSGTRANEKLFF. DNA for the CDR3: TGTGCCAGCAGCTTATCGGGTACCCGGGCTAATGAAAAACTGTTTTTT.

In nucleotides, the CDR3 is TGTGCCTGGGCCCGGGACATTCAAGAGACCCAGTACTTC. As protein: CAWARDIQETQYF. J is TRBJ2-5 and V is TRBV30; possibly TRBD1 for D (6 bases). CDR1 is GTSNPN, CDR2 SVGIG, per germline (reference sequence). The CDR3 has 13 amino acids. Trimming removed 5 bases from V and 2 bases from J, with 12 bases in between.

The CDR3 nucleotides read TGTGCCAGCAGCCACGGGACAGGGATCTTCCAAGAGACCCAGTACTTC. Amino acid sequence: CASSHGTGIFQETQYF. J is TRBJ2-5 and V is TRBV14; 9 bases map to TRBD1. Trimming took 3 bases from V and 1 from J; bases not matched to a gene: 6. CDR3 length: 16 residues. The germline gives CDR1 SGHDN, CDR2 FVKESK.

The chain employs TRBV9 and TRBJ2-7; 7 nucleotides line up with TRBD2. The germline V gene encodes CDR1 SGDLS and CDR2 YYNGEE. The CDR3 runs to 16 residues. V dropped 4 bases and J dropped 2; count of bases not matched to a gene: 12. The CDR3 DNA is TGTGCCAGCAGCCCGGGGGGAGCAAGCCTGGCCTACGAGCAGTACTTC. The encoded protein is CASSPGGASLAYEQYF. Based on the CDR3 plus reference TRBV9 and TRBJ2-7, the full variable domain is DSGVTQTPKHLITATGQRVTLRCSPRSGDLSVYWYQQSLDQGLQFLIQYYNGEERAKGNILERFSAQQFPDLHSELNLSSLELGDSALYFCASSPGGASLAYEQYFGPGTRLTVT.

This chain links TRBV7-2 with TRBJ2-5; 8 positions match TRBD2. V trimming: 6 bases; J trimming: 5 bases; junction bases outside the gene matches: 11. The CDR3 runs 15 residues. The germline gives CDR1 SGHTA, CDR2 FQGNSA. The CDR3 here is CASSWERERWETQYF. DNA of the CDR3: TGTGCCAGCAGTTGGGAGCGGGAGAGATGGGAGACCCAGTACTTC.

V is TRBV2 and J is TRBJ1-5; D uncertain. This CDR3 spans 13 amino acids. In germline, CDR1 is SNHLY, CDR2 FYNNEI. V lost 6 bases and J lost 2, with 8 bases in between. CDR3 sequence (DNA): TGTGCCAGCAGAAAGGAGGGCAATCAGCCCCAGCATTTT. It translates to CASRKEGNQPQHF.

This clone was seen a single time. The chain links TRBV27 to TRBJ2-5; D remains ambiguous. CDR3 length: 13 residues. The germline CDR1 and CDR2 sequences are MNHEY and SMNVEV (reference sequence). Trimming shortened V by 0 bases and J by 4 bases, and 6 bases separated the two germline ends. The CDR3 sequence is CASSLSLGETQYF. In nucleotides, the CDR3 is TGTGCCAGCAGTTTATCATTGGGAGAGACCCAGTACTTC.

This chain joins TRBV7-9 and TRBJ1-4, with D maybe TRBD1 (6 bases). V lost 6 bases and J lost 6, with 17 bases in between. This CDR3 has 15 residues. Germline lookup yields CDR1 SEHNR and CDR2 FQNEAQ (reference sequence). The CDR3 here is CASSRGGLEDEKLFF. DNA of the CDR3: TGTGCCAGCAGTCGAGGGGGTCTCGAGGATGAAAAACTGTTTTTT.

The chain's CDR3 is CASVGLNVYEQYF. The DNA of the CDR3 is TGTGCCAGCGTGGGACTAAACGTCTACGAGCAGTACTTC. The rearrangement links TRBV2 to TRBJ2-7; 7 bases fit TRBD2. The CDR3 covers 13 residues. Germline-derived CDR1 and CDR2 are SNHLY and FYNNEI. V dropped 8 bases and J dropped 3; count of bases not matched to a gene: 7. The full variable domain, with the rest looked up from reference TRBV2 and TRBJ2-7, is EPEVTQTPSHQVTQMGQEVILRCVPISNHLYFYWYRQILGQKVEFLVSFYNNEISEKSEIFDDQFSVERPDGSNFTLKIRSTKLEDSAMYFCASVGLNVYEQYFGPGTRLTVT.

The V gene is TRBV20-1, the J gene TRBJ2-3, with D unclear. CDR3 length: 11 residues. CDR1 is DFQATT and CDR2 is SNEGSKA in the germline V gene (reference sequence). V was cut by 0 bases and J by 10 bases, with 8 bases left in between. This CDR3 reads CSARDLLAQYF. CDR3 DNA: TGCAGTGCTAGAGATTTGCTAGCGCAGTATTTT.

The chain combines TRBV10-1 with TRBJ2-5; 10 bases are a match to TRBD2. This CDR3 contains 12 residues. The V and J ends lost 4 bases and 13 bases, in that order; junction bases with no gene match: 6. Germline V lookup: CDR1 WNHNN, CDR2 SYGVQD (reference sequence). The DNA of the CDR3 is TGCGCCAGCAGTGGGACTAGCGGCCCGTCGTACTTC. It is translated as CASSGTSGPSYF.

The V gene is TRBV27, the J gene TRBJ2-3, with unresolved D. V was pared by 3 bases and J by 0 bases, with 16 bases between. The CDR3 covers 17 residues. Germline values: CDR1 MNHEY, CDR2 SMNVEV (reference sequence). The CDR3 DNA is TGTGCCAGCAGTTTCCGCACCTCGACGGATAGCACAGATACGCAGTATTTT. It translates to CASSFRTSTDSTDTQYF.

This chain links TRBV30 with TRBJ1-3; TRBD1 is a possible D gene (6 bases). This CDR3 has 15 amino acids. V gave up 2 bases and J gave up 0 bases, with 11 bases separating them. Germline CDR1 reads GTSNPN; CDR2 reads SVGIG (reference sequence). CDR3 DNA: TGTGCCTGGAGTCCCCCGGACAGCTCTGGAAACACCATATATTTT. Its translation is CAWSPPDSSGNTIYF.

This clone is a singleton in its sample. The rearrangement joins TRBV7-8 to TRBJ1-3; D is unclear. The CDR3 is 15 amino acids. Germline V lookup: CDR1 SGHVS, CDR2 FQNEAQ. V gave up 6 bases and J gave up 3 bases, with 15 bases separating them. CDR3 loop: CASRNEDVIGNTIYF. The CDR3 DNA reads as TGTGCCAGCAGAAATGAGGACGTGATTGGAAACACCATATATTTT.

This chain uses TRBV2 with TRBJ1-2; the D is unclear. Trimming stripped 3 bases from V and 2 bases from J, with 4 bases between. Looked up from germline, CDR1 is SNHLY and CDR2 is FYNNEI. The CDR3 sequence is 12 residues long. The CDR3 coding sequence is TGTGCCAGCAGTGAGGTCAACTATGGCTACACCTTC. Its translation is CASSEVNYGYTF.